The 30 T cell receptor beta chains reported below all come from one sample, sequenced in a study of T cell responses to AZD1222 COVID-19 vaccine. Clones were read by immunoSEQ multiplex PCR, and TCRdb kept only the in-frame ones, dropping some. Among roughly 120,000 clones listed, roughly 86% were seen once. The specimen was peripheral blood, collected on day 0 of MenACWY control vaccination. The receptors derive from an adult in good health.

The chain links TRBV6-5 to TRBJ2-7; possibly TRBD2 for D (6 bases). This CDR3 region has 14 residues. V lost 0 bases to trimming and J lost 5 bases, with 11 bases between them. Germline V gene lookup returns CDR1 MNHEY and CDR2 SVGAGI. Here the CDR3 DNA reads TGTGCCAGCAGTTACTCGGAGGGTCGCCACGAGCAGTACTTC. Translating it yields CASSYSEGRHEQYF.

The rearrangement uses TRBV30 and TRBJ2-7; the D is unclear. Trimming stripped 2 bases from V and 2 bases from J, with 4 bases between. This CDR3 region has 11 residues. Germline lookup yields CDR1 GTSNPN and CDR2 SVGIG (reference sequence). CDR3 coding DNA: TGTGCCTGGAGTTTAGCCTACGAGCAGTACTTC. Translating it yields CAWSLAYEQYF. The complete variable domain, with remaining parts taken from reference TRBV30 and TRBJ2-7, reads SQTIHQWPATLVQPVGSPLSLECTVEGTSNPNLYWYRQAAGRGLQLLFYSVGIGQISSEVPQNLSASRPQDRQFILSSKKLLLSDSGFYLCAWSLAYEQYFGPGTRLTVT.

This clone showed up just a few times. The rearrangement links TRBV11-1 to TRBJ2-7; tentatively, D is TRBD1 or TRBD2 (5 bases each). The CDR3 runs to 16 residues. Trimming left V 0 bases short and J 7 bases short, with 19 bases between. CDR1 and CDR2 from the germline V gene are SGHAT and FQDESV (reference sequence). This CDR3 reads CASSLAKGWEPPEQYF. Here the CDR3 DNA reads TGTGCCAGCAGCTTAGCCAAGGGGTGGGAGCCCCCTGAGCAGTACTTC.

The chain carries TRBV4-3 and TRBJ1-5; TRBD1 might be the D (6 bases). V was pared by 1 base and J by 1 base, with 29 bases between. The CDR3 contains 22 residues. Germline assignment: CDR1 LGHNA and CDR2 YSLEER. The DNA for the CDR3 is TGCGCCAGCAGCCAAGCTGCCCCGCTATACCATCAGGGGCCGGTAAGCAATCAGCCCCAGCATTTT. It yields the protein CASSQAAPLYHQGPVSNQPQHF.

The chain combines TRBV13 with TRBJ1-2; TRBD1 matches at 7 bases. The CDR3 length is 16 residues. V dropped 5 bases and J dropped 6; count of bases not matched to a gene: 15. Per the germline V gene, CDR1 is PRHDT and CDR2 is FYEKMQ (reference sequence). The CDR3 DNA reads as TGTGCCAGCAGCCGAGGGGTTGGGACAGCGAAAGATGGCTACACCTTC. Protein product: CASSRGVGTAKDGYTF.

The chain carries TRBV6-5 and TRBJ1-2; the match to TRBD1 covers 8 bases. The CDR3 runs 13 residues. Germline V lookup: CDR1 MNHEY, CDR2 SVGAGI. V was clipped by 6 bases and J by 1 base; unmatched bases: 1. The CDR3 is CASRGQGNYGYTF. CDR3 nucleotides: TGTGCCAGCAGAGGACAGGGTAACTATGGCTACACCTTC.

The rearrangement links TRBV20-1 to TRBJ1-1; the D is unclear. CDR1 is DFQATT, CDR2 SNEGSKA, per germline (reference sequence). Between the trimmed V and J ends, which lost 3 bases and 6 bases, there was a span of 11 bases. The CDR3 is made up of 12 amino acids. The CDR3 loop reads CSASTETAEAFF. The CDR3 bases are TGCAGTGCTAGTACAGAGACGGCTGAAGCTTTCTTT.

This rearrangement joins TRBV3-1 (or the pseudogene TRBV3-2) to TRBJ2-5; tentatively, D is TRBD1 (6 bases). V was clipped by 4 bases and J by 0 bases, with 18 bases between them. This CDR3 is 17 amino acids long. Germline lookup yields CDR1 LGHDT and CDR2 YNNKEL (reference sequence). The CDR3, as DNA: TGTGCCAGCAGCCTCCCCACGGGACAAATGTACCAAGAGACCCAGTACTTC. This translates into CASSLPTGQMYQETQYF.

The chain has TRBV7-2 and TRBJ2-7; maybe TRBD1 (6 bases). V gave up 3 bases and J gave up 6 bases, with 15 bases separating them. CDR1 is SGHTA, CDR2 FQGNSA, per germline. This CDR3 has 14 amino acids. DNA of the CDR3: TGTGCCAGCAGCTTCGGAGAGACAGGATCCGAGCAGTACTTC. This gives the protein CASSFGETGSEQYF.

The chain carries TRBV15 and TRBJ1-1, with D possibly matching TRBD1 (5 bases). V was shortened by 4 bases and J by 8 bases, with 17 bases between the two germline ends. The V gene's germline CDR1 is LNHNV and CDR2 YYDKDF (reference sequence). The CDR3 extends over 14 amino acids. The CDR3 here is CATSKYAPGLEAFF. DNA of the CDR3: TGTGCCACCAGCAAATATGCCCCAGGGCTGGAAGCTTTCTTT.

This chain uses TRBV6-1 with TRBJ2-3; TRBD2 matches 12 bases. CDR3 size: 15 residues. With V trimmed by 2 bases and J by 4 bases, 1 base remained unmatched. The germline V gene has CDR1 MNHNS and CDR2 SASEGT. The CDR3 is CASSELAGGPDTQYF. Written as DNA, the CDR3 is TGTGCCAGCAGTGAACTAGCGGGGGGGCCAGATACGCAGTATTTT.

The gene calls are TRBV5-1 and TRBJ2-7; 7 bases align to TRBD2. J lost 1 base, V lost 4 bases, and 8 bases had no gene match. Germline V lookup: CDR1 SGHRS, CDR2 YFSETQ. This CDR3 is 15 amino acids long. Written as DNA, the CDR3 is TGCGCCAGCAGCGACAAAGAAGCGGGGTCCTACGAGCAGTACTTC. This translates into CASSDKEAGSYEQYF.

This chain links TRBV27 with TRBJ1-3; no clear D. The CDR3 is 11 residues long. V was pared by 11 bases and J by 15 bases, with 20 bases between. CDR1 and CDR2 from the germline V gene are MNHEY and SMNVEV (reference sequence). The CDR3 DNA is TGTGCCGGCGACTCCTCCGAAGAGTCATATTTT. It translates to CAGDSSEESYF.

This sequence joins TRBV7-2 and TRBJ2-7, with D maybe TRBD2 (6 bases). The CDR3 is made up of 13 amino acids. V was trimmed by 6 bases and J by 2 bases, leaving 11 bases between them. Germline CDR1 reads SGHTA; CDR2 reads FQGNSA. CDR3 residues: CASRRDPPYEQYF. CDR3 coding DNA: TGTGCCAGCAGGCGGGACCCCCCCTACGAGCAGTACTTC.

This chain uses TRBV2 with TRBJ1-1, with 9 bases that match TRBD1. J lost 5 bases, V lost 5 bases, and 9 bases had no gene match. Germline V gene data show CDR1 as SNHLY and CDR2 as FYNNEI. The CDR3 is 15 amino acids. CDR3 sequence (DNA): TGTGCCAGCAGTTCTCAGACAGGGGGTATAACTGAAGCTTTCTTT. It yields the protein CASSSQTGGITEAFF.

The J gene is TRBJ2-7, the V gene TRBV7-2; 7 bases map to TRBD1. CDR3 length equals 14 residues. After removal of 8 bases from V and 3 bases from J, the junction contained 10 bases not matched to a gene. CDR1 is SGHTA, CDR2 FQGNSA, per germline. The CDR3 loop is CASSHGTVNYEQYF. The CDR3 region has the DNA TGTGCCAGCTCCCATGGGACAGTTAACTACGAGCAGTACTTC.

The rearrangement links TRBV4-2 to TRBJ2-7, with D possibly being TRBD1 or TRBD2 (5 bases each). The CDR3 runs 17 residues. From germline, CDR1 is LGHNA and CDR2 YNFKEQ. The V end was cut by 0 bases, the J end by 0 bases, with 15 bases between. The CDR3, as DNA: TGTGCCAGCAGCCAAGAGTCCGGGGCACCCAGCTCCTACGAGCAGTACTTC. Protein: CASSQESGAPSSYEQYF.

This rearrangement joins TRBV6-5 to TRBJ1-6; 7 positions match TRBD1. CDR3 length: 16 residues. The germline CDR1 and CDR2 sequences are MNHEY and SVGAGI. Trimming took 0 bases from V and 12 from J; bases not matched to a gene: 11. DNA for the CDR3: TGTGCCAGCAGTTACTCGCAGGGGGTCGTCAACAAACCCCTCCACTTT. Residues: CASSYSQGVVNKPLHF.

The V call is TRBV7-9, the J call TRBJ1-1, with D unclear. V was pared by 1 base and J by 8 bases, with 8 bases between. This CDR3 spans 12 amino acids. Looked up from germline, CDR1 is SEHNR and CDR2 is FQNEAQ (reference sequence). CDR3 amino acids: CASSLEVTEAFF. The CDR3 DNA sequence: TGTGCCAGCAGCTTAGAAGTGACAGAAGCTTTCTTT.

This rearrangement joins TRBV24-1 to TRBJ2-7; 7 positions match TRBD2. The CDR3 length is 16 residues. V was clipped by 2 bases and J by 0 bases; unmatched bases: 6. From germline, CDR1 is KGHDR and CDR2 SFDVKD. The CDR3 sequence is CATSDSRGGYSYEQYF. The CDR3 nucleotides read TGTGCCACCAGTGATTCTAGGGGAGGGTACTCCTACGAGCAGTACTTC.

V usage is TRBV12-3 or TRBV12-4 and J usage is TRBJ1-4; D unresolved. The CDR3 sequence is 11 residues long. Trimming took 1 base from V and 7 from J, leaving 1 base between them. The CDR3 bases are TGTGCCAGCAGTTTAGTTGAAAAACTGTTTTTT. Residues: CASSLVEKLFF.

The chain links TRBV6-1 to TRBJ2-7; D remains ambiguous. V lost 2 bases and J 2 bases, leaving 7 bases between the germline ends. This CDR3 has 13 amino acids. Germline V gene lookup returns CDR1 MNHNS and CDR2 SASEGT. The CDR3 DNA is TGTGCCAGCAGTGAATGGCAGACCTACGAGCAGTACTTC. It codes for CASSEWQTYEQYF.

This clone was seen a few times. The chain recombines TRBV11-3 with TRBJ2-7; TRBD1 agrees at 8 bases. Losses at the gene ends were 7 bases for V and 2 bases for J; bases not matched to a gene: 13. Looked up from germline, CDR1 is SGHNT and CDR2 is YENEEA. This CDR3 has 16 residues. The CDR3 sequence is CASTSGQGSLPYEQYF. The CDR3 nucleotides read TGTGCCAGCACCTCAGGACAGGGCTCACTTCCCTACGAGCAGTACTTC.

The V and J genes are TRBV28 and TRBJ2-7, with 7 bases matching TRBD2. This CDR3 is 16 amino acids long. Germline V gene data show CDR1 as MDHEN and CDR2 as SYDVKM. The junction had 12 bases not matched to a gene; V was cut back by 3 bases and J by 4 bases. CDR3 in DNA: TGTGCCAGCAGTTTTATATCAGGACTAGTAGTTTACGAGCAGTACTTC. It is translated as CASSFISGLVVYEQYF.

The V gene is TRBV5-6, the J gene TRBJ1-2; possibly TRBD1 for D (6 bases). In germline, CDR1 is SGHDT, CDR2 YYEEEE. This CDR3 is built from 15 residues. V lost 3 bases and J lost 2, with 14 bases in between. Here the CDR3 DNA reads TGTGCCAGCAGCTCCCGGGGGGCGACCAACTATGGCTACACCTTC. It yields the protein CASSSRGATNYGYTF. Drawing the rest from reference TRBV5-6 and TRBJ1-2, the complete variable domain is DAGVTQSPTHLIKTRGQQVTLRCSPKSGHDTVSWYQQALGQGPQFIFQYYEEEERQRGNFPDRFSGHQFPNYSSELNVNALLLGDSALYLCASSSRGATNYGYTFGSGTRLTVV.

CDR3 DNA: TGCGCCAGCAGTTCGCCCTGGACAGGGGGCTGCCACGAGCAGTACTTC. Protein: CASSSPWTGGCHEQYF. The J gene is TRBJ2-7, the V gene TRBV10-1, with 11 bases that match TRBD1. Looked up from germline, CDR1 is WNHNN and CDR2 is SYGVQD (reference sequence). This CDR3 spans 16 amino acids. The V and J ends lost 5 bases and 5 bases, in that order; junction bases with no gene match: 11.

The chain links TRBV30 to TRBJ2-7, with 8 bases fitting TRBD1. The CDR3 sequence is 12 residues long. V dropped 5 bases and J dropped 5; count of bases not matched to a gene: 5. Germline assignment: CDR1 GTSNPN and CDR2 SVGIG (reference sequence). The CDR3 sequence is CAWGQGPHEQYF. CDR3 bases: TGTGCCTGGGGACAGGGCCCCCACGAGCAGTACTTC.

V usage is TRBV5-1 and J usage is TRBJ2-5, with 13 bases lining up with TRBD2. Germline CDR1 is SGHRS and CDR2 is YFSETQ. V shed 3 bases and J 4 bases; nucleotides not matched to a gene: 3. The CDR3 sequence is 15 residues long. The CDR3 region is CASSSGLAGIETQYF. The CDR3 DNA follows: TGCGCCAGCAGCTCGGGACTAGCGGGGATAGAGACCCAGTACTTC.

The rearrangement joins TRBV6-5 to TRBJ1-1; possibly TRBD1 for D (5 bases). The CDR3 is 13 residues long. CDR1 is MNHEY and CDR2 is SVGAGI in the germline V gene. Trimming pared 6 bases from V and 1 base from J, leaving 9 bases between. CDR3 DNA: TGTGCCAGCAGAAGCGGACAGAACACTGAAGCTTTCTTT. Its protein product is CASRSGQNTEAFF.

The rearrangement uses TRBV27 and TRBJ2-1; 8 nucleotides agree with TRBD2. In germline, CDR1 is MNHEY, CDR2 SMNVEV (reference sequence). V gave up 3 bases and J gave up 5 bases; unmatched junction bases: 9. The CDR3 contains 16 residues. The CDR3 loop reads CASSFPRSGGHNEQFF. In DNA, the CDR3 is TGTGCCAGCAGTTTCCCGAGGAGCGGGGGTCACAATGAGCAGTTCTTC.